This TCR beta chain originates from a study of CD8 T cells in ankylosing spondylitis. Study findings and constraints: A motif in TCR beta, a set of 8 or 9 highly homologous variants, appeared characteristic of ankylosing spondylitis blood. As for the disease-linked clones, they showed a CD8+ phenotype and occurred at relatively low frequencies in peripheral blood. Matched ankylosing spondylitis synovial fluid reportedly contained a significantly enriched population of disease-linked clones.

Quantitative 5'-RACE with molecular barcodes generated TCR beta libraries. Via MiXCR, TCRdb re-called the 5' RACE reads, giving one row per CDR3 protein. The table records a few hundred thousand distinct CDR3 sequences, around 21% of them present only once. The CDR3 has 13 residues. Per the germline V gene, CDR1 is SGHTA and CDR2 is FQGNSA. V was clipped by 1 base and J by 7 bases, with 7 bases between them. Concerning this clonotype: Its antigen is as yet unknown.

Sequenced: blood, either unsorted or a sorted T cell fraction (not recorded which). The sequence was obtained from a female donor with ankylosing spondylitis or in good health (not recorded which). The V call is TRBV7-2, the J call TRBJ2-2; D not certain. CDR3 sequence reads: CASSLVLGGELFF. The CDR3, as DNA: TGTGCCAGCAGCTTAGTTCTTGGCGGGGAGCTGTTTTTT.